Listed here are 28 T cell receptor beta chains from one sample, sequenced in a study of cytotoxic CD8 clonotypes in ibrutinib-treated CLL. Method: immunoSEQ multiplex PCR; TCRdb's copy keeps in-frame clones and lacks some. The table lists some 140,000 clones, under 95% of them singletons. The sample consisted of PBMCs, taken after 12 months of ibrutinib treatment. All receptors derive from a human donor with chronic lymphocytic leukemia.

This clone was observed once. The rearrangement links TRBV28 to TRBJ2-7, with TRBD1 matching over 7 bases. The CDR3 extends over 15 amino acids. After removal of 2 bases from V and 3 bases from J, the junction contained 7 bases not matched to a gene. Germline V lookup: CDR1 MDHEN, CDR2 SYDVKM. The CDR3, as DNA: TGTGCCAGCAGTTTACTCCAGACAGGGTTCTACGAGCAGTACTTC. Protein product: CASSLLQTGFYEQYF.

V gene TRBV7-6 combines with J gene TRBJ2-6; D not certain. The germline V gene has CDR1 SGHVS and CDR2 FNYEAQ. The CDR3 covers 14 residues. The V end was cut by 0 bases, the J end by 2 bases, with 2 bases between. The CDR3 coding sequence is TGTGCCAGCAGCTTAGCCCCTGGGGCCAACGTCCTGACTTTC. Translated, it gives CASSLAPGANVLTF.

The rearrangement joins TRBV9 to TRBJ1-4, with 11 bases fitting TRBD1. The CDR3 extends over 17 amino acids. The germline CDR1 and CDR2 sequences are SGDLS and YYNGEE. The V segment lost 3 bases and the J segment 7 bases; nucleotides outside the gene matches: 11. For the CDR3, the DNA is TGTGCCAGCAGCGGCAACGTCCCCGGGACAGGGGGTGAAAAACTGTTTTTT. Protein product: CASSGNVPGTGGEKLFF.

The chain couples TRBV29-1 to TRBJ2-3; no clear D. The CDR3 has 13 amino acids. Deletions cut 4 bases from V and 7 bases from J, with 15 bases between. Germline values: CDR1 SQVTM, CDR2 ANQGSEA. DNA of the CDR3: TGCAGCGTTGTGGACCACCAATATCATACGCAGTATTTT. This gives the protein CSVVDHQYHTQYF.

The V gene is TRBV13, the J gene TRBJ2-3, with TRBD2 identical over 12 bases. The CDR3 spans 17 residues. From germline, CDR1 is PRHDT and CDR2 FYEKMQ (reference sequence). Unmatched junction bases numbered 7, after V lost 5 bases and J lost 1 base. CDR3 amino acids: CASSAGLAGGGTDTQYF. CDR3 DNA sequence: TGTGCCAGCAGCGCAGGGCTAGCGGGAGGGGGCACAGATACGCAGTATTTT.

DNA of the CDR3: TGCAGCGTTGGAGACAGGGACTGGAACACCATATATTTT. This encodes CSVGDRDWNTIYF. The chain joins TRBV29-1 to TRBJ1-3; 7 nucleotides agree with TRBD1. The length of the CDR3 is 13 residues. CDR1 SQVTM and CDR2 ANQGSEA come from the germline V gene. V shed 4 bases, J shed 7 bases, and the junction held 7 bases outside the gene matches.

The rearrangement links TRBV10-2 to TRBJ1-2; D not certain. CDR1 is WSHSY, CDR2 SAAADI, per germline. There are 15 residues in the CDR3. V was clipped by 2 bases and J by 7 bases, with 17 bases between them. The CDR3 region has the DNA TGCGCCAGCAGTGAGGAATCTTACGGGCTTCCTGGCTACACCTTC. Its protein product is CASSEESYGLPGYTF.

V gene TRBV7-9 combines with J gene TRBJ2-7; no reliable D call. The CDR3 extends over 13 amino acids. V lost 3 bases and J 2 bases, leaving 8 bases between the germline ends. Germline-derived CDR1 and CDR2 are SEHNR and FQNEAQ (reference sequence). This CDR3 reads CASSFGSTYEQYF. In DNA, the CDR3 is TGTGCCAGCAGCTTCGGCAGCACCTACGAGCAGTACTTC.

This rearrangement joins TRBV19 to TRBJ1-2; D not certain. The V and J ends lost 5 bases and 0 bases respectively, with 10 bases between them. This CDR3 has 14 residues. CDR1 and CDR2 from the germline V gene are LNHDA and SQIVND (reference sequence). This CDR3 is CASSSADTNYGYTF. The CDR3 DNA reads TGTGCCAGTAGTTCGGCAGACACTAACTATGGCTACACCTTC.

This clone was counted between two and nine times. This rearrangement joins TRBV7-9 to TRBJ1-1, with no clear D. The germline V and J ends were trimmed by 5 bases and 4 bases, with 20 bases remaining between them. Per the germline V gene, CDR1 is SEHNR and CDR2 is FQNEAQ (reference sequence). The CDR3 extends over 16 amino acids. Here the CDR3 DNA reads TGTGCCAGCAGCCCATTTTACGGGGAAAAAATCACTGAAGCTTTCTTT. It is translated as CASSPFYGEKITEAFF.

J is TRBJ1-2 and V is TRBV28; D is possibly TRBD1 (5 bases). V gave up 4 bases and J gave up 8 bases, with 11 bases separating them. CDR3 length equals 12 residues. Germline V gene sequence: CDR1 MDHEN, CDR2 SYDVKM. This chain's CDR3 is CASSWGPTGYTF. The DNA of the CDR3 is TGTGCCAGCAGTTGGGGACCAACCGGCTACACCTTC.

This chain uses TRBV6-6 with TRBJ2-7; 7 bases align to TRBD1. There are 16 residues in the CDR3. Germline CDR1 is MNHNY and CDR2 is SVGAGI (reference sequence). Germline trimming cut 0 bases from V and 2 bases from J; bases unmatched to any gene: 7. The CDR3 sequence: CASSYSSTGDPYEQYF. The CDR3, as DNA: TGTGCCAGCAGTTACTCGAGCACAGGGGACCCCTACGAGCAGTACTTC.

The chain couples TRBV4-2 to TRBJ2-2; 14 bases map to TRBD2. The CDR3 runs 17 residues. Germline V gene sequence: CDR1 LGHNA, CDR2 YNFKEQ. V gave up 5 bases and J gave up 6 bases; unmatched junction bases: 8. Here the CDR3 reads CASSLGGLAGGAGELFF. CDR3 in DNA: TGTGCCAGCAGCTTGGGTGGACTAGCGGGAGGTGCCGGGGAGCTGTTTTTT.

The rearrangement links TRBV7-3 to TRBJ2-2; the D is unclear. From germline, CDR1 is SGHTA and CDR2 FQGTGA. The germline V and J ends were trimmed by 3 bases and 0 bases, with 5 bases remaining between them. The CDR3 covers 14 residues. CDR3 nucleotide sequence: TGTGCCAGCAGCTTTAGATCGAACACCGGGGAGCTGTTTTTT. Translated, it gives CASSFRSNTGELFF.

This rearrangement joins TRBV5-1 to TRBJ2-7; no firm D call. Germline CDR1 and CDR2: SGHRS and YFSETQ. The V end lost 0 bases, the J end lost 2 bases, and 9 bases lay between the germline ends. CDR3 length: 14 amino acids. CDR3 amino acids: CASSLAAVTYEQYF. The CDR3 DNA reads TGCGCCAGCAGCTTGGCCGCGGTCACCTACGAGCAGTACTTC.

The chain recombines TRBV5-1 with TRBJ2-5; 8 bases are a match to TRBD1. Germline V gene sequence: CDR1 SGHRS, CDR2 YFSETQ. V lost 3 bases, J lost 2 bases, and 9 bases stayed unmatched. This CDR3 has 16 residues. The CDR3 spells CASSSTGESGQETQYF. Here the CDR3 DNA reads TGCGCCAGCAGCTCGACAGGGGAATCAGGTCAAGAGACCCAGTACTTC. Together with reference TRBV5-1 and TRBJ2-5, the CDR3 gives the full variable domain: KAGVTQTPRYLIKTRGQQVTLSCSPISGHRSVSWYQQTPGQGLQFLFEYFSETQRNKGNFPGRFSGRQFSNSRSEMNVSTLELGDSALYLCASSSTGESGQETQYFGPGTRLLVL.

The chain carries TRBV6-5 and TRBJ2-1; D perhaps matches TRBD1 (6 bases). Germline V gives CDR1 MNHEY, CDR2 SVGAGI. This CDR3 region has 15 residues. Trimming took off 4 bases at V and 4 bases at J, with 14 bases between the two ends. The CDR3: CASSSGTQTYNEQFF. The CDR3 DNA reads TGTGCCAGCAGTTCCGGGACACAGACTTACAATGAGCAGTTCTTC.

The DNA for the CDR3 is TGTGCCTGGCTTAGGGACAGGGGAAGGGTTTACAATGAGCAGTTCTTC. Protein sequence: CAWLRDRGRVYNEQFF. V is TRBV30 and J is TRBJ2-1; 10 nucleotides agree with TRBD1. The ends lost 5 bases at V and 4 bases at J; junction bases unmatched: 11. CDR1 and CDR2 (germline): GTSNPN, SVGIG (reference sequence). The CDR3 has 16 amino acids.

V gene TRBV5-1 combines with J gene TRBJ1-1; TRBD1 matches 7 bases. Germline-derived CDR1 and CDR2 are SGHRS and YFSETQ. V lost 2 bases and J lost 2; bases outside the gene matches: 3. CDR3 size: 14 residues. The CDR3 region is CASSFGQANTEAFF. CDR3 coding DNA: TGCGCCAGCAGCTTTGGACAGGCCAACACTGAAGCTTTCTTT.

The rearrangement joins TRBV11-2 to TRBJ2-3, with D tentatively TRBD2 (6 bases). Germline V gene sequence: CDR1 SGHAT, CDR2 FQNNGV. The ends were cut back, 1 base at V and 1 base at J, with 15 bases in the middle. The CDR3 has 17 amino acids. The CDR3 loop reads CASSLGAAGRGTDTQYF. The CDR3 DNA sequence: TGTGCCAGCAGCTTAGGGGCAGCGGGTCGTGGCACAGATACGCAGTATTTT.

V usage is TRBV11-3 and J usage is TRBJ2-2; D gene unclear. Trimming pared 5 bases from V and 1 base from J, leaving 11 bases between. The CDR3 extends over 15 amino acids. Germline CDR1 and CDR2: SGHNT and YENEEA. CDR3 in amino acids: CASSLGNLNTGELFF. The CDR3 coding sequence is TGTGCCAGCAGCCTTGGGAACTTGAACACCGGGGAGCTGTTTTTT.

V is TRBV7-9 and J is TRBJ2-5; 12 nucleotides match TRBD1. CDR3 length: 13 residues. Germline trimming cut 8 bases from V and 4 bases from J; bases unmatched to any gene: 2. The germline V gene has CDR1 SEHNR and CDR2 FQNEAQ (reference sequence). The CDR3 nucleotides are TGTGCCAGCGGGACAGGGGGCCTAGAGACCCAGTACTTC. Translating gives CASGTGGLETQYF. The whole variable domain, filled in from reference TRBV7-9 and TRBJ2-5, reads DTGVSQNPRHKITKRGQNVTFRCDPISEHNRLYWYRQTLGQGPEFLTYFQNEAQLEKSRLLSDRFSAERPKGSFSTLEIQRTEQGDSAMYLCASGTGGLETQYFGPGTRLLVL.

The J gene is TRBJ2-7, the V gene TRBV6-1; D ambiguous. The germline V gene encodes CDR1 MNHNS and CDR2 SASEGT. Deletions cut 8 bases from V and 9 bases from J, with 8 bases between. This CDR3 has 9 residues. CDR3 amino acids: CASGDGQYF. DNA for the CDR3: TGTGCCAGCGGGGATGGGCAGTACTTC.

J is TRBJ2-7 and V is TRBV6-5; 9 bases fit TRBD1. This CDR3 spans 14 amino acids. The V gene's germline CDR1 is MNHEY and CDR2 SVGAGI. The J segment lost 6 bases and the V segment lost 6 bases, leaving 9 bases of the junction unmatched. In DNA form, the CDR3 reads TGTGCCAGCAGATCGGGACAGGGTCGTGTCGAGCAGTACTTC. It specifies CASRSGQGRVEQYF.

This clone was seen a single time. The CDR3 reads CASSPVRGTGGRGYTF. The CDR3 DNA sequence: TGTGCCAGCAGCCCCGTTAGGGGAACAGGGGGAAGAGGCTACACCTTC. V is TRBV11-2 and J is TRBJ1-2, with 8 bases matching TRBD1. CDR1 is SGHAT and CDR2 is FQNNGV in the germline V gene. The CDR3 contains 16 residues. The V gene end was trimmed by 5 bases and the J gene end by 8 bases; junction bases not matched to a gene: 16.

The gene calls are TRBV6-1 and TRBJ1-1; maybe TRBD1 (5 bases). V was cut by 3 bases and J by 1 base, with 12 bases left in between. The CDR3 is made up of 15 amino acids. Per germline, CDR1 MNHNS and CDR2 SASEGT. CDR3 bases: TGTGCCAGCAGTGAGTGGGGCAGCCAGAACACTGAAGCTTTCTTT. Translating it yields CASSEWGSQNTEAFF.

The gene calls are TRBV28 and TRBJ1-5; D perhaps matches TRBD1 (5 bases). Germline V lookup: CDR1 MDHEN, CDR2 SYDVKM. V lost 6 bases and J lost 3, with 18 bases in between. This CDR3 contains 16 residues. The CDR3 loop reads CASSSTTDSYNQPQHF. CDR3 DNA: TGTGCCAGCAGCTCCACCACCGACAGCTACAATCAGCCCCAGCATTTT.

The CDR3 nucleotides are TGTGCCAGCAGCTCCGGGGTTAGATCCTCCTACGAGCAGTACTTC. Protein: CASSSGVRSSYEQYF. V is TRBV7-8 and J is TRBJ2-7, with a weak D call TRBD2 (5 bases). Trimming took off 4 bases at V and 0 bases at J, with 13 bases between the two ends. CDR3 length: 15 residues. Germline loops: CDR1 SGHVS, CDR2 FQNEAQ. The full variable domain, completed using reference TRBV7-8 and TRBJ2-7, is GAGVSQSPRYKVAKRGQDVALRCDPISGHVSLFWYQQALGQGPEFLTYFQNEAQLDKSGLPSDRFFAERPEGSVSTLKIQRTQQEDSAVYLCASSSGVRSSYEQYFGPGTRLTVT.